Shown below are 7 T cell receptor beta chains from a single sample sequenced in a study of shared clonotypes between healthy human individuals. Data came from immunoSEQ multiplex PCR; TCRdb stores just in-frame clones and leaves some out. The repertoire holds 2 million to 3 million clones, approximately 94% seen once, with about 0.38% in the top ten. Sequences were obtained from naive CD4+ T cells from PBMCs. Subset: CD45RA+ positively selected. Every receptor here comes from a man aged 18-30 years in good health. Some clones in this sample may be carry-over from other donors' samples.

The table lists this clone with a few counts. This chain links TRBV20-1 with TRBJ1-1, with D unclear. The CDR3 extends over 10 amino acids. V dropped 3 bases and J dropped 5 bases, with 4 bases sitting between them. Germline V lookup: CDR1 DFQATT, CDR2 SNEGSKA (reference sequence). Written as DNA, the CDR3 is TGCAGTGCTAGCCAAACTGAAGCTTTCTTT. It encodes CSASQTEAFF.

The chain is built from TRBV7-9 and TRBJ2-1; TRBD2 matches 14 bases. The trim removed 4 bases at V and 6 bases at J, leaving 8 bases unmatched. This CDR3 comprises 17 residues. Looked up from germline, CDR1 is SEHNR and CDR2 is FQNEAQ (reference sequence). The CDR3 is CASSSRGTSGSGNEQFF. CDR3 nucleotides: TGTGCCAGCAGCTCACGGGGGACTAGCGGGAGCGGCAATGAGCAGTTCTTC. Looking up the rest from reference TRBV7-9 and TRBJ2-1 gives the full variable domain: DTGVSQNPRHKITKRGQNVTFRCDPISEHNRLYWYRQTLGQGPEFLTYFQNEAQLEKSRLLSDRFSAERPKGSFSTLEIQRTEQGDSAMYLCASSSRGTSGSGNEQFFGPGTRLTVL.

The chain is built from TRBV25-1 and TRBJ1-2; D not certain. The germline gives CDR1 MGHDK, CDR2 SYGVNS. Trimming took off 5 bases at V and 2 bases at J, with 9 bases between the two ends. This CDR3 contains 13 residues. CDR3 bases: TGTGCCAGCAGTTCTCTCGTGAACTATGGCTACACCTTC. Its protein is CASSSLVNYGYTF.

This rearrangement joins TRBV28 to TRBJ1-4, with unresolved D. V shed 3 bases and J shed 2 bases, with 7 bases lying between them. CDR1 and CDR2 (germline): MDHEN, SYDVKM. The CDR3 has 14 residues. CDR3 region: CASSFGWTNEKLFF. For the CDR3, the DNA is TGTGCCAGCAGTTTCGGGTGGACTAATGAAAAACTGTTTTTT.

The chain carries TRBV7-2 and TRBJ1-5, with D hard to call. The CDR3 sequence is 12 residues long. CDR1 and CDR2 from the germline V gene are SGHTA and FQGNSA. V was cut by 2 bases and J by 6 bases, with 5 bases left in between. CDR3 amino acids: CASSLSSQPQHF. The DNA of the CDR3 is TGTGCCAGCAGCTTATCCAGTCAGCCCCAGCATTTT.

The J gene is TRBJ1-1, the V gene TRBV5-1, with D possibly matching TRBD1 (5 bases). V was pared by 4 bases and J by 6 bases, with 16 bases between. Germline CDR1 is SGHRS and CDR2 is YFSETQ. CDR3 size: 14 residues. The CDR3 region is CASSRRSVQAEAFF. DNA for the CDR3: TGCGCCAGCAGCCGACGCAGCGTACAGGCTGAAGCTTTCTTT.

The gene calls are TRBV5-6 and TRBJ2-7; 7 nucleotides match TRBD2. Germline assignment: CDR1 SGHDT and CDR2 YYEEEE. With 7 bases clipped from V and 2 bases from J, the junction kept 12 bases outside the gene matches. The CDR3 loop spans 15 amino acids. The CDR3 DNA is TGTGCCAGCGCCCCGGGGGGAGCCACCCCCTACGAGCAGTACTTC. Protein: CASAPGGATPYEQYF.